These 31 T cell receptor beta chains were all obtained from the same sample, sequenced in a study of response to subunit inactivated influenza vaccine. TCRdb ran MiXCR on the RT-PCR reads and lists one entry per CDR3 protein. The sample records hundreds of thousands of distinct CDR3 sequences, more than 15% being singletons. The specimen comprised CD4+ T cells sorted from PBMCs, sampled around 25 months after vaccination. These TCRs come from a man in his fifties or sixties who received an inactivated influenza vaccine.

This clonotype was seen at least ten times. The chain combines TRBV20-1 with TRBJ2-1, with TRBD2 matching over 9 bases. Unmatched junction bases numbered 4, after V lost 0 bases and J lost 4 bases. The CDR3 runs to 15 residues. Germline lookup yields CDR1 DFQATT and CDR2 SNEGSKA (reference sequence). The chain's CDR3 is CSAREILAGYNEQFF. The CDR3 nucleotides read TGCAGTGCTAGAGAGATACTAGCGGGTTACAATGAGCAGTTCTTC.

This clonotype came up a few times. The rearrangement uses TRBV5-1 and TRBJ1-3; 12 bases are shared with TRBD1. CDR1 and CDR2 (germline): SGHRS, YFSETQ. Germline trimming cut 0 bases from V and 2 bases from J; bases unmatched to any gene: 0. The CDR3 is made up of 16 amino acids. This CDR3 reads CASSLGDRGPGNTIYF. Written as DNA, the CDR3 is TGCGCCAGCAGCTTGGGGGACAGGGGGCCTGGAAACACCATATATTTT.

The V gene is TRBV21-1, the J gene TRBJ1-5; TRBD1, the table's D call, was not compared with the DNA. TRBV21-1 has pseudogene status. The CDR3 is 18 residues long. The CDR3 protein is CASRRQPSGTGHHQPQHF. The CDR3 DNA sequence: TGTGCCAGTAGAAGACAGCCCTCCGGGACAGGTCATCATCAGCCCCAGCATTTT.

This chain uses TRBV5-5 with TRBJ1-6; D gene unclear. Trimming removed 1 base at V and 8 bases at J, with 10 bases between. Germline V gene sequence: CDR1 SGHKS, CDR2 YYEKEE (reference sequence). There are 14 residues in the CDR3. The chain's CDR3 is CASSLRVMDSPLHF. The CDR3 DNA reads TGTGCCAGCAGCTTGCGGGTAATGGATTCACCCCTCCACTTT.

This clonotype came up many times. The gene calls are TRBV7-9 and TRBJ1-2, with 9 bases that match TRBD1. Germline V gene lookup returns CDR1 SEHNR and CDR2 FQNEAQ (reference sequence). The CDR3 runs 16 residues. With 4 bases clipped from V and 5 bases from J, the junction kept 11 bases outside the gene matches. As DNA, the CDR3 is TGTGCCAGCAGCTCGTCAACAGGGGGCGAAAAGTATGGCTACACCTTC. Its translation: CASSSSTGGEKYGYTF.

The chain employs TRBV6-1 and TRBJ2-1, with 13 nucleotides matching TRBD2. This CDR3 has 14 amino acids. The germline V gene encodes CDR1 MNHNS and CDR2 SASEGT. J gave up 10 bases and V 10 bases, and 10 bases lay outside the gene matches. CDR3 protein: CATRTSGGAREQFF. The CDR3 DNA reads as TGTGCCACCCGAACTAGCGGGGGGGCCAGGGAGCAGTTCTTC.

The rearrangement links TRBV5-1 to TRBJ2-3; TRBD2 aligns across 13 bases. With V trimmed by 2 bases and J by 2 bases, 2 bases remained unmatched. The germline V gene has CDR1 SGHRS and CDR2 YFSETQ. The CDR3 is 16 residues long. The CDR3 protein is CASSLGTSGTTDTQYF. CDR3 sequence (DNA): TGCGCCAGCAGCTTAGGGACTAGCGGGACCACAGATACGCAGTATTTT.

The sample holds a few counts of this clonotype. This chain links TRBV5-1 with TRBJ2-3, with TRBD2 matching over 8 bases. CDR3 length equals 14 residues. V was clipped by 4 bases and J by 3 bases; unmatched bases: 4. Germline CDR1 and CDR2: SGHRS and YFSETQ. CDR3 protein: CASSRAGETDTQYF. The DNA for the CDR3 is TGCGCCAGCAGCCGAGCGGGGGAGACAGATACGCAGTATTTT.

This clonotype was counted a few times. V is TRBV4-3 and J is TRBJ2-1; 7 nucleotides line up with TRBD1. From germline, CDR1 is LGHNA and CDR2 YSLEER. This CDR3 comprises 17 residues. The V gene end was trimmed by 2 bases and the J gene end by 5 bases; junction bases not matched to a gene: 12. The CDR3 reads CASSQTVGRGSHNEQFF. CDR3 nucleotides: TGCGCCAGCAGCCAAACGGTTGGCAGGGGGTCCCACAATGAGCAGTTCTTC.

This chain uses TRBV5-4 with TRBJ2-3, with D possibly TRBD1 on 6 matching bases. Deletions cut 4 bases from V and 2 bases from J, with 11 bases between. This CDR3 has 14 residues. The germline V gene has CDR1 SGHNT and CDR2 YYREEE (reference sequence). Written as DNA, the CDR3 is TGTGCCAGCAGCCCGACAGGCGACACAGATACGCAGTATTTT. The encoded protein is CASSPTGDTDTQYF. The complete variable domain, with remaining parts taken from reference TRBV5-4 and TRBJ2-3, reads ETGVTQSPTHLIKTRGQQVTLRCSSQSGHNTVSWYQQALGQGPQFIFQYYREEENGRGNFPPRFSGLQFPNYSSELNVNALELDDSALYLCASSPTGDTDTQYFGPGTRLTVL.

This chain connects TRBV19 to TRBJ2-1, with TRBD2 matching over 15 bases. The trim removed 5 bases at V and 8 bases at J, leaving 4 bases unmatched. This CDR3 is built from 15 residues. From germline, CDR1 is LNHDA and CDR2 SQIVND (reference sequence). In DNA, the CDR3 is TGTGCCAGTAGTGTGGGACTAGCGGGAGGTGATGAGCAGTTCTTC. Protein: CASSVGLAGGDEQFF. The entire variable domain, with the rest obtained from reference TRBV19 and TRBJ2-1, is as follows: DGGITQSPKYLFRKEGQNVTLSCEQNLNHDAMYWYRQDPGQGLRLIYYSQIVNDFQKGDIAEGYSVSREKKESFPLTVTSAQKNPTAFYLCASSVGLAGGDEQFFGPGTRLTVL.

The CDR3 sequence: CAASQGPGTYEQYF. CDR3 sequence (DNA): TGTGCCGCCTCCCAGGGCCCGGGGACCTACGAGCAGTACTTC. J is TRBJ2-7 and V is TRBV10-3; D possibly matches TRBD1 or TRBD2 (5 bases each). CDR3 length: 14 amino acids. CDR1 is ENHRY, CDR2 SYGVKD, per germline. The V end lost 11 bases, the J end lost 2 bases, and 19 bases lay between the germline ends.

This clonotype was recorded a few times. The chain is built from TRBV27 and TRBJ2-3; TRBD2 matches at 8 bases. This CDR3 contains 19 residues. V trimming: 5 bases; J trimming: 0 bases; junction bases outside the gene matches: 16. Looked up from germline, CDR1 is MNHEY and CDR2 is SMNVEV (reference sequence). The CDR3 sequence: CASSVGLTSVGASTDTQYF. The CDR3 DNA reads TGTGCCAGCAGTGTCGGTTTGACTAGCGTAGGTGCTAGCACAGATACGCAGTATTTT.

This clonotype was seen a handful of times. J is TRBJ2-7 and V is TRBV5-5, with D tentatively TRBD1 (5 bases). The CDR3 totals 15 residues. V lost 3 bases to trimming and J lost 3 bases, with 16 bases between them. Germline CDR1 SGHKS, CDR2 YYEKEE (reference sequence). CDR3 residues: CASSSRVSHLYEQYF. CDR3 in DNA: TGTGCCAGCAGCTCCAGGGTATCCCACCTCTACGAGCAGTACTTC.

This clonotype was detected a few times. CDR3 sequence reads: CASSQDFFRQNNSPLHF. DNA of the CDR3: TGCGCCAGCAGCCAAGATTTTTTTCGACAAAATAATTCACCCCTCCACTTT. This sequence joins TRBV4-3 and TRBJ1-6; D not resolved. V lost 0 bases and J 5 bases, leaving 14 bases between the germline ends. CDR3 length: 17 residues. Germline V gene sequence: CDR1 LGHNA, CDR2 YSLEER.

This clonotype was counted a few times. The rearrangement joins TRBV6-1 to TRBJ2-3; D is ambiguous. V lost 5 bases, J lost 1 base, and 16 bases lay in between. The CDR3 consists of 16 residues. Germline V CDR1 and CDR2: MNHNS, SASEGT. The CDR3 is CASSTTKTGGTDTQYF. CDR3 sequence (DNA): TGTGCCAGCAGTACCACTAAGACTGGAGGCACAGATACGCAGTATTTT.

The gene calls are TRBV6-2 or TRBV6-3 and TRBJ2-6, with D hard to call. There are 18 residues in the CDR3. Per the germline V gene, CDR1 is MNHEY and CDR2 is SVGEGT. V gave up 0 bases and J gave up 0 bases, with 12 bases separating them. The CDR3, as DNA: TGTGCCAGCAGTTACTCGCTAGGGATTAGCTCTGGGGCCAACGTCCTGACTTTC. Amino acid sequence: CASSYSLGISSGANVLTF.

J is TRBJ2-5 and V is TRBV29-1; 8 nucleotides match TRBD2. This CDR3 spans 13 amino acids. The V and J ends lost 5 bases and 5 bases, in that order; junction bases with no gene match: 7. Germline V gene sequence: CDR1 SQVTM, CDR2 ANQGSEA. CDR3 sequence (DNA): TGCAGCGTTAGCGGGGGCCTTAGGGAGACCCAGTACTTC. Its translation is CSVSGGLRETQYF.

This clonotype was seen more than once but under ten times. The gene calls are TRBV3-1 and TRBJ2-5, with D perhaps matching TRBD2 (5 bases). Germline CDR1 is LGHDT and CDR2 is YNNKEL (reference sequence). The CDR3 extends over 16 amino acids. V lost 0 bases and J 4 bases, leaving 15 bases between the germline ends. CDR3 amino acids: CASSQDRLAVVETQYF. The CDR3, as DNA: TGTGCCAGCAGCCAAGATAGGCTAGCTGTTGTAGAGACCCAGTACTTC.

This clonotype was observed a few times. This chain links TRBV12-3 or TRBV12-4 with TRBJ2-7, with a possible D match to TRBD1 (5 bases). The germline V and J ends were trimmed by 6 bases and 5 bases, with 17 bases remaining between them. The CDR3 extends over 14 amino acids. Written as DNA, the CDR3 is TGTGCCAGCAGCCCGAGTTGGGGCCTCGACGAGCAGTACTTC. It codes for CASSPSWGLDEQYF.

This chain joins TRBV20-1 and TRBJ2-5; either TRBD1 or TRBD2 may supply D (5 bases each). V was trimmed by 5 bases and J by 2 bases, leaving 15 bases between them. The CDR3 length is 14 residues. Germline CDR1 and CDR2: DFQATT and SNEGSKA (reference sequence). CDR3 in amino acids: CSAPEVGEQETQYF. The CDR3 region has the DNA TGCAGTGCTCCCGAGGTGGGGGAACAAGAGACCCAGTACTTC.

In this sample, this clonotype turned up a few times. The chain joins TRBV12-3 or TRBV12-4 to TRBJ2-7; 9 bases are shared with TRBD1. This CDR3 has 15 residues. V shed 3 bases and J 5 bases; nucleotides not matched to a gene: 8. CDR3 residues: CASSFARDRVDEQYF. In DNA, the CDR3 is TGTGCCAGCAGTTTTGCCCGGGACAGGGTCGACGAGCAGTACTTC.

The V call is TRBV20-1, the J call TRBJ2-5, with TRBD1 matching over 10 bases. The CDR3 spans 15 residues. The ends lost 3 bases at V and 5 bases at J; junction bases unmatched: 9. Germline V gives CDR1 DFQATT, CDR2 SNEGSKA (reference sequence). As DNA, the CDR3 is TGCAGTGCTAGGGGCTGGACAGGGGGTGGGGAGACCCAGTACTTC. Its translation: CSARGWTGGGETQYF.

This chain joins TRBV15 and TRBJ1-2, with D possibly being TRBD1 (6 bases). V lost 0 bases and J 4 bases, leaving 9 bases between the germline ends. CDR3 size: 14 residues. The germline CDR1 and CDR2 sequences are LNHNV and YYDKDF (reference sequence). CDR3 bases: TGTGCCACCAGCAGAGAACAGGGAGTCTATGGCTACACCTTC. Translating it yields CATSREQGVYGYTF.

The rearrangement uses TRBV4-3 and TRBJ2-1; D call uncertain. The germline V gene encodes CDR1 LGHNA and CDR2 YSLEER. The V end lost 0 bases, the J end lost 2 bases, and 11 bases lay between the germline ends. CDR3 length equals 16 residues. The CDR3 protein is CASSQELAPTYNEQFF. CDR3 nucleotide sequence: TGCGCCAGCAGCCAAGAGCTGGCACCGACCTACAATGAGCAGTTCTTC.

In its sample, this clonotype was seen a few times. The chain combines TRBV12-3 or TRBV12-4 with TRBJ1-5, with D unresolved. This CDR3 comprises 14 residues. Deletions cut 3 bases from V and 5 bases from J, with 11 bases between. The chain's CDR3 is CASSFWRADQPQHF. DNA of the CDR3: TGTGCCAGCAGTTTTTGGCGGGCCGATCAGCCCCAGCATTTT.

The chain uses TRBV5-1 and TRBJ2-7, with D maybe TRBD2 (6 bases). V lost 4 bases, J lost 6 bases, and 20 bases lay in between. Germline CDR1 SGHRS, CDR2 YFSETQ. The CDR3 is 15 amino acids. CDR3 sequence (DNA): TGCGCCAGCAGCACCGGGACGCGCGGGACCTCCGAGCAGTACTTC. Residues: CASSTGTRGTSEQYF.

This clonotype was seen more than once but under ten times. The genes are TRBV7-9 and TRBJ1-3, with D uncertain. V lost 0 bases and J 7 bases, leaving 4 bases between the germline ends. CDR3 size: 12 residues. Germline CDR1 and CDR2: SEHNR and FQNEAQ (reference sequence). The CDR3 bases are TGTGCCAGCAGCTTAGCACATAACACCATATATTTT. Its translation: CASSLAHNTIYF.

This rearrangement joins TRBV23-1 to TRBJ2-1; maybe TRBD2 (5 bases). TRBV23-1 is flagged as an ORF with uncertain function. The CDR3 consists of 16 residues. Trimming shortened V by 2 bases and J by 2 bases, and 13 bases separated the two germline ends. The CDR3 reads CASSQGWEFAYNEQFF. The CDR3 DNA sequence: TGCGCCAGCAGTCAAGGTTGGGAGTTCGCCTACAATGAGCAGTTCTTC.

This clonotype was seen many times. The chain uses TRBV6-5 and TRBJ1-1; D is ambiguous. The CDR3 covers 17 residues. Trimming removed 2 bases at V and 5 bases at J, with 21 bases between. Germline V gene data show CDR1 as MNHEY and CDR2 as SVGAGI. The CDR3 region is CASSYIPMASRVTEAFF. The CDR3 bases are TGTGCCAGCAGTTACATCCCGATGGCCTCTCGGGTGACTGAAGCTTTCTTT.

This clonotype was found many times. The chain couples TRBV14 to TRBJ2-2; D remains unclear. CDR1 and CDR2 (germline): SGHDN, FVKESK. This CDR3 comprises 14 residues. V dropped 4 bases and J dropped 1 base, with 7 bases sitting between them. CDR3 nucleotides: TGTGCCAGCAGCCTACTCAGGAACACCGGGGAGCTGTTTTTT. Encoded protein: CASSLLRNTGELFF.